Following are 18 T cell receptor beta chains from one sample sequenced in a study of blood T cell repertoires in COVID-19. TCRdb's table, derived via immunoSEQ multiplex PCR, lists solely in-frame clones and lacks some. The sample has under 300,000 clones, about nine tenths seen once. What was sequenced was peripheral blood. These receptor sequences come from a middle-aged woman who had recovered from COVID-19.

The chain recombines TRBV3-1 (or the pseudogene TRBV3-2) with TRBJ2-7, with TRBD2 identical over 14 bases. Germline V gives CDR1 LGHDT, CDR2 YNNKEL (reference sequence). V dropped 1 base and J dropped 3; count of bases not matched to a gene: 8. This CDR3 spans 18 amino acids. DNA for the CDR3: TGTGCCAGCAGCCAAGGGGGACTAGCGGGAGTATTTATCTACGAGCAGTACTTC. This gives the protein CASSQGGLAGVFIYEQYF.

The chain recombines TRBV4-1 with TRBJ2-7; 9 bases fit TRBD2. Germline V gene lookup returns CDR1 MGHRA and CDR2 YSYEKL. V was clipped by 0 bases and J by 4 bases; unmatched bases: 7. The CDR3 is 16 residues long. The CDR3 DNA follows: TGCGCCAGCAGCCAAGAGCTCCTAGCGGGACCGTACGAGCAGTACTTC. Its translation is CASSQELLAGPYEQYF.

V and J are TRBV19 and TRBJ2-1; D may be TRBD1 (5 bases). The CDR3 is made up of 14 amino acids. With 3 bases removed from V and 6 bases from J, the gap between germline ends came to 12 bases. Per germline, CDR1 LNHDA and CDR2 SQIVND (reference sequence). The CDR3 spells CASSMRQGGNEQFF. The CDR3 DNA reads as TGTGCCAGTAGTATGAGGCAGGGCGGCAATGAGCAGTTCTTC.

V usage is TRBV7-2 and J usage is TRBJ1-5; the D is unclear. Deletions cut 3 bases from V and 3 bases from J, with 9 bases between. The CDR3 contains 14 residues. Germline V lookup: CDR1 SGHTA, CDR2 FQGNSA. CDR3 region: CASSFFENNQPQHF. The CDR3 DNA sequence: TGTGCCAGCAGCTTCTTTGAGAACAATCAGCCCCAGCATTTT.

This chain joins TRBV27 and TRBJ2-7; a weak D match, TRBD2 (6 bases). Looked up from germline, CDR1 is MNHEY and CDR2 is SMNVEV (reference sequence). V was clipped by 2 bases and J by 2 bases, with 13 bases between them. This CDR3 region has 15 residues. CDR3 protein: CASSLRRGDPYEQYF. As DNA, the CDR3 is TGTGCCAGCAGTTTAAGGCGCGGGGACCCCTACGAGCAGTACTTC.

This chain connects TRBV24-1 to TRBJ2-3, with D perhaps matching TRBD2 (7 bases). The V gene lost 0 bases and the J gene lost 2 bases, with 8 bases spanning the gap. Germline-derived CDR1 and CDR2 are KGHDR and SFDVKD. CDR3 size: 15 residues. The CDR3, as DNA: TGTGCCACCAGTGATTTGCGGGGGGCCACAGATACGCAGTATTTT. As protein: CATSDLRGATDTQYF.

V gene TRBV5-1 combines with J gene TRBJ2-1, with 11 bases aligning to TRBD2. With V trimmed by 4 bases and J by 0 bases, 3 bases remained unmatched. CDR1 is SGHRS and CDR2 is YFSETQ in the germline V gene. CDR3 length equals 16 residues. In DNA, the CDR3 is TGCGCCAGCAGCCCCGGACTAGCGGGCTCCTACAATGAGCAGTTCTTC. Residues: CASSPGLAGSYNEQFF.

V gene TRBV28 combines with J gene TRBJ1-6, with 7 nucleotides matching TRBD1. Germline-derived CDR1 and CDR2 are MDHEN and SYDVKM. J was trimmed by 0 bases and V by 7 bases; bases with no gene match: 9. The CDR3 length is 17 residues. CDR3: CASTSQGVSSYNSPLHF. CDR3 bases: TGTGCCAGCACAAGCCAGGGGGTTAGCTCCTATAATTCACCCCTCCACTTT.

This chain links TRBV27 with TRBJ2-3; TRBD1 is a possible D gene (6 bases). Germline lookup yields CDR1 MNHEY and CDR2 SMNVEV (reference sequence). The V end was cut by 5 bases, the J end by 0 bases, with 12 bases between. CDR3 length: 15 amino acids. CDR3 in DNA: TGTGCCAGCAGTCCTGGGACAACTAGCACAGATACGCAGTATTTT. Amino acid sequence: CASSPGTTSTDTQYF.

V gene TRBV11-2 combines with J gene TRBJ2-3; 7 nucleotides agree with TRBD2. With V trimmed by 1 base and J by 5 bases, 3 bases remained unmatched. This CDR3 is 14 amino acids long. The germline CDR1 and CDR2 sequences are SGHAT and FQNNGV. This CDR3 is CASSLGLAGDTQYF. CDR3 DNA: TGTGCCAGCAGCTTAGGACTAGCTGGAGATACGCAGTATTTT.

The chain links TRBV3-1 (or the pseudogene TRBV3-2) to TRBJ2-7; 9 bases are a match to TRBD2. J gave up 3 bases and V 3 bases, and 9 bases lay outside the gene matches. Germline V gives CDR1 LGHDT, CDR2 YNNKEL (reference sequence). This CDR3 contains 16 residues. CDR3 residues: CASSQMTSGPNYEQYF. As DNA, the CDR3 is TGTGCCAGCAGCCAGATGACTAGCGGACCTAACTACGAGCAGTACTTC.

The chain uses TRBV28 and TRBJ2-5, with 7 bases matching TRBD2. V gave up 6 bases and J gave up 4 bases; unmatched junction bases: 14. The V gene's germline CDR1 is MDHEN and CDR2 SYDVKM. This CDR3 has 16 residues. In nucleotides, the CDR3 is TGTGCCAGCAGACTCCCCCTAGGGCGGGGGAGAGAGACCCAGTACTTC. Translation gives CASRLPLGRGRETQYF.

DNA for the CDR3: TGCGCCAGCAGCCAAGATCCCCACCGACAGGGACAACATAGCAATCAGCCCCAGCATTTT. Translation gives CASSQDPHRQGQHSNQPQHF. The chain employs TRBV4-1 and TRBJ1-5; 7 bases align to TRBD1. The J segment lost 0 bases and the V segment lost 0 bases, leaving 14 bases of the junction unmatched. Germline assignment: CDR1 MGHRA and CDR2 YSYEKL. The CDR3 contains 20 residues.

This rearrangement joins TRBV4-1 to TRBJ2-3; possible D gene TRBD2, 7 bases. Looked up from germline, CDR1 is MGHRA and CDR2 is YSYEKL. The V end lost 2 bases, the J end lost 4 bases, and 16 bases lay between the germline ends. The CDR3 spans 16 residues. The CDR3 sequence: CASSQPGGGGSDTQYF. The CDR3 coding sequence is TGCGCCAGCAGCCAACCCGGGGGAGGGGGATCAGATACGCAGTATTTT.

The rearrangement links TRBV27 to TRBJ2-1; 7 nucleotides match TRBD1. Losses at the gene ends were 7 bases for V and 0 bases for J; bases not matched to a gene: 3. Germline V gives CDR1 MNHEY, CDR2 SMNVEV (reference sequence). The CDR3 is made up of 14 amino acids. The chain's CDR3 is CASTYRGSYNEQFF. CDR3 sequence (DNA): TGTGCCAGCACTTACAGGGGCTCCTACAATGAGCAGTTCTTC.

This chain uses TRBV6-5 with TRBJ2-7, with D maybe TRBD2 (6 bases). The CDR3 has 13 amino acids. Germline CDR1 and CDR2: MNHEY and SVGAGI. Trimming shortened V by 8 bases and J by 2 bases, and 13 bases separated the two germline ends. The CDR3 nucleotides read TGTGCCAGCGGGAGGTTTCTTACCTACGAGCAGTACTTC. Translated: CASGRFLTYEQYF.

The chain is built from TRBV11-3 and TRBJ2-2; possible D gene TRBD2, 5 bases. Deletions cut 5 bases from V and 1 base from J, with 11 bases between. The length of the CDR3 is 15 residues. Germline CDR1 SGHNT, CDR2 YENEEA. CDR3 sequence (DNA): TGTGCCAGCAGCCCGGGTCGGGGGAACACCGGGGAGCTGTTTTTT. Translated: CASSPGRGNTGELFF. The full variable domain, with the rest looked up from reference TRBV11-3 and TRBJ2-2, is EAGVVQSPRYKIIEKKQPVAFWCNPISGHNTLYWYLQNLGQGPELLIRYENEEAVDDSQLPKDRFSAERLKGVDSTLKIQPAELGDSAVYLCASSPGRGNTGELFFGEGSRLTVL.

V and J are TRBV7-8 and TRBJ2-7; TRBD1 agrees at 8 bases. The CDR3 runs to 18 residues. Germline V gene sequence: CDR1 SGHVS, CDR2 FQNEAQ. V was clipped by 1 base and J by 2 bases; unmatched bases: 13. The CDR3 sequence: CASSLEVSYRGDPYEQYF. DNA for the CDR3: TGTGCCAGCAGCTTAGAGGTATCATACAGGGGGGACCCCTACGAGCAGTACTTC.